A selection of T cell receptor beta chains follows, all from one sample in a study of blood T cell repertoires in COVID-19. Sequenced by immunoSEQ multiplex PCR; TCRdb stores in-frame clones only, minus some. The table lists about 200,000 clones, 85% to 90% of them singletons. Sample: peripheral blood. The origin of the receptors is a woman between 50 and 59 years old with COVID-19, enrolled during active disease. Each CDR3 is given with its conserved first and last residue. The D gene is left open where the match is weak.

d_call	v_call	j_call	cdr3_nt	cdr3_aa
NA	TRBV4-3	TRBJ2-3	TGCGCCAGCAGCCAAGATATGTCCGGGGGGCCCAGCACAGATACGCAGTATTTT	CASSQDMSGGPSTDTQYF
TRBD1	TRBV5-1	TRBJ2-7	TGCGCCAGCAGCTCAGGCTTCAGGGGGCCGTCCTACGAGCAGTACTTC	CASSSGFRGPSYEQYF
TRBD1	TRBV10-2	TRBJ1-1	TGCGCCAGCAGTATTAGCAGGGGGCGGAACACTGAAGCTTTCTTT	CASSISRGRNTEAFF
NA	TRBV7-8	TRBJ1-5	TGTGCCAGCAGCCCGCTGGGGGGGTCACCTCAGCCCCAGCATTTT	CASSPLGGSPQPQHF
TRBD1	TRBV9	TRBJ2-7	TGTGCCAGCAGCTCGAGGACAGGTAACACCTACGAGCAGTACTTC	CASSSRTGNTYEQYF
TRBD2	TRBV12-5	TRBJ2-5	TGTGCTAGCCGGGGGGTAGAAGAGACCCAGTACTTC	CASRGVEETQYF
TRBD2	TRBV28	TRBJ2-7	TGTGCCAGCTCCTCGGGGGGACCCGAGCAGTACTTC	CASSSGGPEQYF
TRBD1	TRBV3-1/TRBV3-2	TRBJ1-2	TGTGCCAGCAGCTCACACCCGGGACAGGGGTATGGCTACACCTTC	CASSSHPGQGYGYTF
NA	TRBV10-3	TRBJ2-3	TGTGCCATCAGTGAAAAAAGAGGGTTGGGGACAGATACGCAGTATTTT	CAISEKRGLGTDTQYF
TRBD2	TRBV28	TRBJ2-7	TGTGCCAGCAGTCCCCTTACTAGCGGGAGCTCCTACGAGCAGTACTTC	CASSPLTSGSSYEQYF